Following are 17 T cell receptor beta chains from one sample sequenced in a study of tumor and adjacent non-tumor tissue in lung cancer. TCRbeta libraries were built with three rounds of nested PCR, modified from ARM-PCR. One entry per CDR3 protein, called by TCRdb with MiXCR from the multiplex PCR reads. This repertoire shows around 99,000 distinct CDR3 sequences, roughly 74% found once; its top ten account for about 39%. No cell sorting was done before RNA was extracted from the tissue. The sequenced sample consisted of lung tumor tissue. Source of these receptors: a woman aged 55-69 years with non-small cell lung cancer.

With regard to this clonotype: With a much larger clone just one base away, this may be a read error. The J gene is TRBJ1-1, the V gene TRBV7-8; 7 bases are a match to TRBD1. The CDR3 totals 14 residues. Per germline, CDR1 SGHVS and CDR2 FQNEAQ. The CDR3: CDSSSATGSTEAFF. CDR3 coding DNA: TGTGACAGCAGCTCCGCGACAGGGAGCACTGAAGCTTTCTTT.

Regarding this clonotype: The final CDR3 position lacks the conserved phenylalanine or tryptophan, pointing to a likely read error. The chain joins TRBV6-5 to TRBJ2-3; D ambiguous. V lost 4 bases to trimming and J lost 6 bases, with 11 bases between them. CDR3 size: 13 residues. The germline gives CDR1 MNHEY, CDR2 SVGAGI. DNA of the CDR3: TGTGCCAGCAGTTGCCCCGACACGGATACGCAGTATTCT. This codes for CASSCPDTDTQYS.

A word on this clonotype: Sequence at one end of the junction differs from germline and may be a read error. J is TRBJ2-3 and V is TRBV20-1; 12 bases line up with TRBD2. From germline, CDR1 is DFQATT and CDR2 SNEGSKA (reference sequence). The CDR3 is 16 residues long. In nucleotides, the CDR3 is TGCAGTGCTGCCCTCGGACTAGCGGGAATCGAAGATATGCAGTATTTT. Translated, it gives CSAALGLAGIEDMQYF.

There are a few counts of this clonotype. The chain joins TRBV29-1 to TRBJ2-5, with 11 bases lining up with TRBD2. The CDR3 contains 17 residues. CDR1 is SQVTM and CDR2 is ANQGSEA in the germline V gene. V shed 4 bases, J shed 2 bases, and the junction held 12 bases outside the gene matches. The CDR3 loop is CSVARFLTSGNQETQYF. The CDR3 DNA follows: TGCAGCGTTGCCAGGTTCCTGACTAGCGGGAATCAAGAGACCCAGTACTTC.

In the case of this clonotype: This clone may be a read error of a much larger clone one base away. The V gene is TRBV29-1, the J gene TRBJ1-5; perhaps TRBD1 as D (5 bases). Germline V gene data show CDR1 as SQVTM and CDR2 as ANQGSEA. The CDR3 has 12 residues. CDR3 bases: TGCAGCTTCCGGGACGGCAATCAGACCCAGCATTTT. Its protein product is CSFRDGNQTQHF.

The rearrangement uses TRBV5-1 and TRBJ2-1, with TRBD2 matching over 9 bases. This CDR3 region has 15 residues. V was pared by 5 bases and J by 7 bases, with 10 bases of the junction left unmatched. The V gene's germline CDR1 is SGHRS and CDR2 YFSETQ. CDR3 in amino acids: CASREGTSPWNEQFF. The CDR3 DNA follows: TGCGCCAGCAGGGAGGGGACTAGCCCTTGGAATGAGCAGTTCTTC.

On this clonotype: This may be a read error, as it is one base from a much larger clone. This sequence joins TRBV29-1 and TRBJ1-2, with D possibly TRBD1 on 5 matching bases. This CDR3 spans 11 amino acids. Germline CDR1 is SQVTM and CDR2 is ANQGSEA. Trimming left V 5 bases short and J 7 bases short, with 11 bases between. CDR3 sequence reads: CSVPNRGGYTF. The CDR3 DNA reads as TGCAGCGTTCCAAATAGGGGTGGCTACACCTTC.

This clonotype was detected only a few times. The rearrangement uses TRBV20-1 and TRBJ1-5, with 12 bases that match TRBD1. Germline V gene data show CDR1 as DFQATT and CDR2 as SNEGSKA (reference sequence). The CDR3 is 15 residues long. The J segment lost 6 bases and the V segment lost 1 base, leaving 4 bases of the junction unmatched. CDR3 nucleotides: TGCAGTGCTAGAGTTACGGGACAGGGGGCTCAGCCCCAGCATTTT. Translation: CSARVTGQGAQPQHF.

The chain's CDR3 is CASSKSGRYEQYF. CDR3 bases: TGTGCCAGCAGTAAAAGCGGGAGATACGAGCAGTACTTC. The J gene is TRBJ2-7, the V gene TRBV28, with 8 bases that match TRBD2. J lost 4 bases, V lost 5 bases, and 4 bases had no gene match. In germline, CDR1 is MDHEN, CDR2 SYDVKM. The CDR3 loop spans 13 amino acids.

In this sample, this clonotype turned up many times. The chain employs TRBV6-5 and TRBJ1-6; no reliable D call. The CDR3 is made up of 15 amino acids. V was cut by 5 bases and J by 7 bases, with 15 bases left in between. Germline assignment: CDR1 MNHEY and CDR2 SVGAGI. The CDR3 nucleotides read TGTGCCAGCAGTAAACTAATATCACAAAATTCACCCCTCCACTTT. Protein sequence: CASSKLISQNSPLHF.

Details on this clonotype: This sequence may be a read error, since a much larger clone differs from it by one base. The chain carries TRBV6-2 or TRBV6-3 and TRBJ1-1; TRBD1 matches at 8 bases. The CDR3 consists of 13 residues. Germline V gene sequence: CDR1 MNHEY, CDR2 SVGEGT. The CDR3 sequence is CASSWTGIGEVFF. The CDR3 DNA follows: TGTGCCAGCAGTTGGACAGGGATAGGTGAAGTTTTCTTT.

V usage is TRBV12-3 or TRBV12-4 and J usage is TRBJ2-1, with TRBD2 matching 11 bases. The CDR3 length is 20 residues. Trimming cost V 3 bases and J 4 bases; bases outside gene matches: 17. DNA for the CDR3: TGTGCCAGCAGTTTGTGTCCCACTAGCGGGGGTGTAGGGGGTTACAATGAGCAGTTCTTC. Translating gives CASSLCPTSGGVGGYNEQFF.

In its sample, this clonotype was seen once. The V and J genes are TRBV5-4 and TRBJ1-1; TRBD1 might be the D (6 bases). This CDR3 is built from 13 residues. Germline V gene data show CDR1 as SGHNT and CDR2 as YYREEE (reference sequence). Trimming removed 7 bases from V and 7 bases from J, with 17 bases in between. CDR3 nucleotides: TGTGCCAGCCCAGAACAGGGAACGAGTGAAGCTTTCTTT. It encodes CASPEQGTSEAFF. Looking up the rest from reference TRBV5-4 and TRBJ1-1 gives the full variable domain: ETGVTQSPTHLIKTRGQQVTLRCSSQSGHNTVSWYQQALGQGPQFIFQYYREEENGRGNFPPRFSGLQFPNYSSELNVNALELDDSALYLCASPEQGTSEAFFGQGTRLTVV.

As to this clonotype: A read error may account for a junction end that differs from germline. The V call is TRBV6-5, the J call TRBJ1-1; no reliable D call. This CDR3 contains 14 residues. Germline assignment: CDR1 MNHEY and CDR2 SVGAGI. The CDR3 DNA follows: TGTGCCAGCTGCAAAACATGGTGGAACACTCAAGCTTTCTTT. This gives the protein CASCKTWWNTQAFF.

The genes are TRBV21-1 and TRBJ1-5; the table gives TRBD1 as D, unverified against the DNA. TRBV21-1 is tagged as a pseudogene. This CDR3 is 14 amino acids long. CDR3 DNA sequence: TGTGCCAGCAGCAAAGAGTCGCAGGGTCAGCCCCAGCATTTT. Its protein is CASSKESQGQPQHF.

Notes on this clonotype: A read error may explain this, as a much larger clone is one base away. J is TRBJ2-6 and V is TRBV4-3; TRBD2 is a possible D gene (6 bases). CDR1 is LGHNA and CDR2 is YSLEER in the germline V gene. The CDR3 is 15 amino acids. The CDR3 sequence is CASSRGVSRANVLTF. The CDR3 DNA reads TGCGCCAGCAGCCGGGGGGTCTCTAGGGCCAACGTCCTGACTTTC.

To note about this clonotype: Its ends do not fully match the called genes, so a read error is possible. The chain employs TRBV6-2 or TRBV6-3 and TRBJ2-2; perhaps TRBD1 as D (6 bases). Germline V gene lookup returns CDR1 MNHEY and CDR2 SVGEGT. This CDR3 region has 17 residues. The CDR3 coding sequence is TGTGCCAGCAGTGGAAACAAAGGAGATGGGGGCTCCGGGGAACTGTTTTTT. Translation gives CASSGNKGDGGSGELFF.